The entry that follows covers one TCR beta chain sequence. No antigen is known for it. Base qualities are not at hand, and no much larger clone is one base apart. The donors were 40 or so Caucasian individuals from Russia, aged 6 to 90 years, who were systemically healthy. Ten milliliters of peripheral blood were drawn from each donor into EDTA-treated Vacutainer tubes. Ficoll-Paque density-gradient centrifugation was used to isolate PBMCs, with at least 7 million obtained per sample. Total RNA was extracted from PBMCs with Trizol reagent, with at least 5 micrograms obtained per sample. For every donor, an aliquot of PBMCs went through flow cytometry to measure the percentages of naive CD45RAhigh/CD27high T cells. The germline V gene yields SNHLY for CDR1 and FYNNEI for CDR2. The CDR3 covers 15 residues, taking in both the cysteine and the phenylalanine. The only DNA kept is the CDR3, 45 bases in frame from the first base. The V end loses 1 base and the J end loses 9 bases, and a stretch of 19 bases separates them.

The receptor library was made with 5' RACE. The instrument was an Illumina HiSeq 2500. The second PCR ran for about 6 to 12 cycles and used a J-beta primer mix along with a sample-barcoded 5' primer. A template-switch 5' adaptor carrying 12 random nucleotides introduced a unique molecular identifier onto each TCR beta cDNA molecule. Each sample yielded at least 2.5 million CDR3-containing paired-end reads. The Mint cDNA synthesis kit, primed by a TRBC-specific oligonucleotide, was used to synthesize first-strand cDNA from all RNA. Following uracil-DNA glycosylase treatment, a first 18-cycle PCR with universal primers M1SS and BC2_uni_R was performed on all cDNA. Turning to the authors' computational methods: For normalization, 1 million high-quality reads were randomly selected from each sample, with every read carrying a distinct molecular identifier. Reads with shared molecular identifiers were discarded instead of being binned into consensus sequences. CDR3 identification, clonotype clustering and error correction used MiTCR with a Q25 quality threshold and the strictest error-elimination algorithm. A nonparametric unseen species model with Euler transformation was used to estimate a lower bound on total TCR beta diversity. The raw public reads went through TCRdb reprocessing: fastp at Q25, MiXCR clone calling, in-frame beta chains kept. Identical CDR3 proteins give one entry, which carries the most common genes and DNA. The V and J calls and clone size are TCRdb's, not the authors'. For this sample there are almost 1 million distinct CDR3 sequences; roughly 51% appear just once. In total, the top ten clones hold around 21% of the sample.

The sample comes from a study of blood T cells in healthy people across ages (dated by TCRdb to the mid-2010s). Background for the entire study: In model experiments, roughly one uniquely barcoded TCR beta cDNA molecule per two T cells was captured by template switching. To track age-related changes in TCR beta repertoire diversity, the study relied on deep sequencing normalized with unique cDNA molecular identifiers. The donors were divided into four age groups: young (average around 17 years), middle-aged (about 41), aged (approximately 64) and long-lived (about 80). Donors of different ages were randomly distributed across sequencing lanes to avoid experimental bias. For two donors (one aged 18 to 30 and one aged 80 or older), the study analyzed two additional independent replicas of 1 million unique cDNA reads from the same blood draw.

Overall results and qualifications from the work: The percentage of naive T cells measured by flow cytometry correlated strongly with observed TCR beta diversity. Because profiling used bulk unsorted PBMCs, naive and antigen-experienced compartments could not be compared conclusively. As age increased, observed TCR beta diversity per million T cells dropped in a roughly linear way, and a significant reduction was already evident by age approximately 40. Because the CMV infection status of the donors was unknown, age-related changes in expanded clonotypes may potentially have been confounded. Total diversity estimates from one million sequenced T cells were considered lower bounds and underestimates. Compared with the aged group, the long-lived group had more naive CD4+ T cells, fewer expanded clones and increased TCR diversity, suggesting age selection.

The sequence links TRBV2 to TRBJ2-7, and TRBD2 may be the D gene, going by 5 matching bases. The source is a woman aged 55-69 years in good health. The sequenced sample was blood. For the CDR3, the sequence is CASSEVATGISLQYF. Read as DNA, the sequence is TGTGCCAGCAGTGAAGTAGCGACGGGGATTAGTCTGCAGTACTTC. The variable domain in full, with residues beyond the CDR3 obtained from the reference TRBV2 and TRBJ2-7 genes, is EPEVTQTPSHQVTQMGQEVILRCVPISNHLYFYWYRQILGQKVEFLVSFYNNEISEKSEIFDDQFSVERPDGSNFTLKIRSTKLEDSAMYFCASSEVATGISLQYFGPGTRLTVT.